This is a list of T cell receptor beta chains from one sample in a study of graft-versus-host responses after intestinal transplantation. Produced via immunoSEQ multiplex PCR; TCRdb's table is partial and in-frame only. The table shows about 9,800 clones, with 91% occurring only once. Sequenced material: PBMCs, taken 43 to 45 days after intestinal transplant. The receptors originated from a human patient who received an intestinal transplant, so some T cells may come from the graft donor. Both conserved end residues are part of each CDR3. The D gene is left open where the match is weak. Not all rows give a size; the values are once, few, many and, for expanded clones, a class.

v_gene	d_gene	j_gene	abundance	CDR3nt	CDR3aa
TRBV11-2	-	TRBJ2-5	-	TGTGCCAGCAGACCGGAGTCGTGGGCCCCAGAGACCCAGTACTTC	CASRPESWAPETQYF
TRBV2	TRBD1	TRBJ1-5	-	TGTGCCAGCCGGGACAGATCAGTTAGCAATCAGCCCCAGCATTTT	CASRDRSVSNQPQHF
TRBV10-1	-	TRBJ2-1	-	TGCGCCAGCAGTGAGTCGATGTTGACTGCCCGCGATGAGCAGTTCTTC	CASSESMLTARDEQFF
TRBV5-1	-	TRBJ2-7	-	TGCGCCAGCAGCTCGGGGTCCTACGAGCAGTACTTC	CASSSGSYEQYF
TRBV5-4	TRBD1	TRBJ2-7	-	TGTGCCAGCAGCCTGGGGGGACAGGGGGTCCCCTACGAGCAGTACTTC	CASSLGGQGVPYEQYF
TRBV5-1	-	TRBJ2-4	-	TGCGCCAGCAGCTCTGTGGGGATAGCCAAAAACATTCAGTACTTC	CASSSVGIAKNIQYF
TRBV11-2	-	TRBJ1-2	-	TGTGCCAGAAAGACCTATGGCTACACCTTC	CARKTYGYTF
TRBV28	-	TRBJ2-1	-	TGTGCCAGCAGTCTCGGACAGTCCTACAATGAGCAGTTCTTC	CASSLGQSYNEQFF
TRBV7-2	TRBD1	TRBJ1-3	-	TGTGCCAGCAGCTTAGTTCTGGGGCAGGGGGCTGGAAACACCATATATTTT	CASSLVLGQGAGNTIYF
TRBV21-1	-	TRBJ2-7	few	TGTGCCAGCAGCAAAGACAATCCCGCCGGCGAGCAGTACTTC	CASSKDNPAGEQYF
TRBV7-9	TRBD1	TRBJ1-1	-	TGTGCCAGCAGCTTTCAGGGGGAGACTGAAGCTTTCTTT	CASSFQGETEAFF
TRBV27	TRBD2	TRBJ2-5	-	TGTGCCAGCAGTCCAATAGCGGGGTTGAAGACCCAGTACTTC	CASSPIAGLKTQYF
TRBV6-5	TRBD1	TRBJ1-2	-	TGTGCCAGCACCTCAAAGGGGGCGGCCTATGGCTACACCTTC	CASTSKGAAYGYTF
TRBV7-7	TRBD2	TRBJ2-4	-	TGTGCCAGCAGCTTACCTAGCGGGGGCCGGGTGGGAGCCAAAAACATTCAGTACTTC	CASSLPSGGRVGAKNIQYF
TRBV9	-	TRBJ2-2	-	TGTGCCAGCAGCGTGGGGGATCAGGCCACCGGGGAGCTGTTTTTT	CASSVGDQATGELFF
TRBV6-1	TRBD2	TRBJ2-5	-	TGTGCCAGCAGTGAAACTAGCGGGGGTCAAGAGACCCAGTACTTC	CASSETSGGQETQYF
TRBV29-1	-	TRBJ1-1	-	TGCAGCGTTGAAAGTAGGTCAGGGAAAAGTAAAGCTTTCTTT	CSVESRSGKSKAFF
TRBV11-3	-	TRBJ1-1	-	TGTGCCAGCAGCAATGGCAACACTGAAGCTTTCTTT	CASSNGNTEAFF
TRBV6-1	-	TRBJ1-2	-	TGTGCCAGCAGTGGGTACAGGGACCGTGGCTACACCTTC	CASSGYRDRGYTF
TRBV10-3	TRBD2	TRBJ2-5	-	TGTGCCATCAGTGAAAGTCGTAGCGGGGAAGAGACCCAGTACTTC	CAISESRSGEETQYF
TRBV6-5	-	TRBJ1-2	-	TGTGCCAGCAGTTCACCGTACTATGGCTACACCTTC	CASSSPYYGYTF
TRBV12-5	TRBD2	TRBJ2-5	-	TGTGCTAGTGGTCACCACCTATGGACTAGCGGGAGGAGGGAGACCCAGTACTTC	CASGHHLWTSGRRETQYF
TRBV11-2	-	TRBJ2-7	-	TGTGCCAGCAGCTTAGATGGGCCTCTCTACGAGCAGTACTTC	CASSLDGPLYEQYF
TRBV5-1	-	TRBJ1-1	-	TGCGCCAGCAGCCCAGGGGACTTGAACACTGAAGCTTTCTTT	CASSPGDLNTEAFF
TRBV5-1	-	TRBJ2-7	-	TGCGCCAGCAGCCCAAAGCAGTTCAGGCCCCCCTACGAGCAGTACTTC	CASSPKQFRPPYEQYF
TRBV2	TRBD1	TRBJ1-5	-	TGTGCCAGCCGTCGAGGGGGACAGGATTGGCCCCAGCATTTT	CASRRGGQDWPQHF
TRBV18	-	TRBJ2-7	-	TGTGCCAGCGCCCAGGGGTTCTCCTACGAGCAGTACTTC	CASAQGFSYEQYF
TRBV6-1	-	TRBJ2-7	-	TGTGCCAGCAGTGAATTCGTAGCTGAGGGACGGTTCTACGAGCAGTACTTC	CASSEFVAEGRFYEQYF
TRBV13	TRBD1	TRBJ1-3	-	TGTGCCAGCAGCTTAAAGGGGGCTCCTGGAAACACCATATATTTT	CASSLKGAPGNTIYF
TRBV18	-	TRBJ1-5	-	TGTGCCAGCTCACCAGCTATGACCAAGTCCGGCAATCAGCCCCAGCATTTT	CASSPAMTKSGNQPQHF
TRBV6-5	TRBD2	TRBJ2-7	-	TGTGCCAGCAGTTATGAGCGGGAGTACGAGCAGTACTTC	CASSYEREYEQYF
TRBV6-4	TRBD2	TRBJ2-2	-	TGTGCCAGCAGTGAGGGACTAGACACCGGGGAGCTGTTTTTT	CASSEGLDTGELFF
TRBV21-1	-	TRBJ2-3	-	TGTGCCAGCCAGACAGGGGTGAGGGATACGCAGTATTTT	CASQTGVRDTQYF
TRBV18	-	TRBJ2-7	-	TGTGCCAGCTCAAGCAGGAGGGACTACGAGCAGTACTTC	CASSSRRDYEQYF
TRBV13	-	TRBJ1-2	-	TGTGCCAGCAGCTTAGGCCCCCTGGGGACCAACTATGGCTACACCTTC	CASSLGPLGTNYGYTF
TRBV29-1	TRBD2	TRBJ2-1	-	TGCAGCGTTGAGCGGGGGGGCCAGTACAATGAGCAGTTCTTC	CSVERGGQYNEQFF
TRBV7-6	-	TRBJ2-3	-	TGTGCCAGCAGCCAGGAATCTCCAGATACGCAGTATTTT	CASSQESPDTQYF
TRBV27	TRBD1	TRBJ2-7	-	TGTGCCAGCAGCAACAGGGGGGCCTACGAGCAGTACTTC	CASSNRGAYEQYF
TRBV30	-	TRBJ2-1	-	TGTGCCTGGAGTGTAGACAGGTATTATACAATTGAGCAGTTCTTC	CAWSVDRYYTIEQFF
TRBV7-9	TRBD2	TRBJ2-5	-	TGTGCCAGCAGCGGTAGCGGGGAAGAGACCCAGTACTTC	CASSGSGEETQYF
TRBV5-1	TRBD2	TRBJ2-3	once	TGCGCCAGCAGCTTGGAAGTAGCGGGAGGGGGTACGGATACGCAGTATTTT	CASSLEVAGGGTDTQYF
TRBV11-2	-	TRBJ2-7	-	TGTGCCAGCAGCTTAAATGGGAAAGGTAACGAGCAGTACTTC	CASSLNGKGNEQYF
TRBV7-9	-	TRBJ1-1	-	TGTGCCAGCAGCTTAGGGTTCGGGAAGGACACTGAAGCTTTCTTT	CASSLGFGKDTEAFF
TRBV2	TRBD1	TRBJ2-2	few	TGTGCCAGCAGTGGTGGGACAGGGCCCCTGTTTTTT	CASSGGTGPLFF
TRBV5-6	-	TRBJ2-7	-	TGTGCCAGCAGCCCCGCAGAGGGGGGGATTACCTACGAGCAGTACTTC	CASSPAEGGITYEQYF
TRBV19	-	TRBJ1-1	-	TGTGCCAGTAGACGGTCAGGGGATCGCACTGAAGCTTTCTTT	CASRRSGDRTEAFF
TRBV6-1	-	TRBJ1-1	-	TGTGCCAGCAAAGGGCTTAGTATGAACACTGAAGCTTTCTTT	CASKGLSMNTEAFF